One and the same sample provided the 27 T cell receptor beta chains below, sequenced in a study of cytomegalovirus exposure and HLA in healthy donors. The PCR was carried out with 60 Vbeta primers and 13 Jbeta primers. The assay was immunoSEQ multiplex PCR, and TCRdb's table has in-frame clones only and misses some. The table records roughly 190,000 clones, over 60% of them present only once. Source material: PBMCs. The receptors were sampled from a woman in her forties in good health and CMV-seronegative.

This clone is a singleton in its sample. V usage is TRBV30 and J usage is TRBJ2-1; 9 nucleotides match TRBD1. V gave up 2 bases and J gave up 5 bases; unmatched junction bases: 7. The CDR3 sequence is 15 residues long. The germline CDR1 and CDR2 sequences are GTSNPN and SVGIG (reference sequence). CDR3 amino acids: CAWSRGGTGHNEQFF. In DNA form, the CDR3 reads TGTGCCTGGAGTCGAGGGGGGACAGGGCACAATGAGCAGTTCTTC.

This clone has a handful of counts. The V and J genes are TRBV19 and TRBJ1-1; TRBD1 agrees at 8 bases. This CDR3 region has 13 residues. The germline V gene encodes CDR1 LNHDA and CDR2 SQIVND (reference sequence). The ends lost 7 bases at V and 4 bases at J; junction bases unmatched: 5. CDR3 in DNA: TGTGCCAGTAATCCAGGGGGCCGCACTGAAGCTTTCTTT. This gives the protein CASNPGGRTEAFF.

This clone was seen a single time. For the CDR3, the DNA is TGTGCCAGCAGTGAGGGAGGGAAGCAGTTCTTC. Translating gives CASSEGGKQFF. The chain links TRBV6-4 to TRBJ2-1; the match to TRBD2 covers 7 bases. The CDR3 is 11 residues long. Germline V CDR1 and CDR2: MRHNA, SNTAGT. J gave up 11 bases and V 3 bases, and 1 base lay outside the gene matches.

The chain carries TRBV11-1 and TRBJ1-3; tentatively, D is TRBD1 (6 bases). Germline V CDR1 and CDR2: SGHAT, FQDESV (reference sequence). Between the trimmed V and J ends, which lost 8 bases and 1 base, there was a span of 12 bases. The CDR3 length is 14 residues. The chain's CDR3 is CASCLGASGNTIYF. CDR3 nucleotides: TGTGCCAGCTGTCTGGGGGCTTCTGGAAACACCATATATTTT.

The CDR3 nucleotides are TGTGCCAGCAGTGAGGACGGGGGAAGTGGCTACACCTTC. Translation: CASSEDGGSGYTF. The chain joins TRBV2 to TRBJ1-2, with D possibly TRBD1 on 5 matching bases. V dropped 3 bases and J dropped 7 bases, with 12 bases sitting between them. Germline assignment: CDR1 SNHLY and CDR2 FYNNEI. This CDR3 spans 13 amino acids. Full variable domain (remainder filled in from reference TRBV2 and TRBJ1-2): EPEVTQTPSHQVTQMGQEVILRCVPISNHLYFYWYRQILGQKVEFLVSFYNNEISEKSEIFDDQFSVERPDGSNFTLKIRSTKLEDSAMYFCASSEDGGSGYTFGSGTRLTVV.

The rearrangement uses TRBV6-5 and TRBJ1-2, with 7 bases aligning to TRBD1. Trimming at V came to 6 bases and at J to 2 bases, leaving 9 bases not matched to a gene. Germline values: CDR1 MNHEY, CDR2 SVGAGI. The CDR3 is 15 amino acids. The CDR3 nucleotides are TGTGCCAGCAGACCCGGACAGGCCACCAACTATGGCTACACCTTC. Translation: CASRPGQATNYGYTF.

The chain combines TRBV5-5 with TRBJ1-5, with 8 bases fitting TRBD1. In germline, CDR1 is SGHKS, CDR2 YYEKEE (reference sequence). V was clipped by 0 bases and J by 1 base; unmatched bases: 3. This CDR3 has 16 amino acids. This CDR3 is CASSLGTGGSNQPQHF. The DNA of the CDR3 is TGTGCCAGCAGCTTGGGTACAGGGGGAAGCAATCAGCCCCAGCATTTT.

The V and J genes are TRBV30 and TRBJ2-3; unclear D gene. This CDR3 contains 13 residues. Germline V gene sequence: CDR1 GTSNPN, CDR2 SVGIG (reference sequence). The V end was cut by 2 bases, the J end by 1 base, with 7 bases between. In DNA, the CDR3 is TGTGCCTGGAGTATCCAGGGCACAGATACGCAGTATTTT. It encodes CAWSIQGTDTQYF. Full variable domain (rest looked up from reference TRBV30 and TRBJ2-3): SQTIHQWPATLVQPVGSPLSLECTVEGTSNPNLYWYRQAAGRGLQLLFYSVGIGQISSEVPQNLSASRPQDRQFILSSKKLLLSDSGFYLCAWSIQGTDTQYFGPGTRLTVL.

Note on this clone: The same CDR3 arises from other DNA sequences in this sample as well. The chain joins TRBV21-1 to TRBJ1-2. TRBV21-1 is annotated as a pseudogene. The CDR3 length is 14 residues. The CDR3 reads CPGCGVWGIYGYTF. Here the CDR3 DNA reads TGTCCGGGGTGCGGGGTGTGGGGTATATATGGCTACACCTTC.

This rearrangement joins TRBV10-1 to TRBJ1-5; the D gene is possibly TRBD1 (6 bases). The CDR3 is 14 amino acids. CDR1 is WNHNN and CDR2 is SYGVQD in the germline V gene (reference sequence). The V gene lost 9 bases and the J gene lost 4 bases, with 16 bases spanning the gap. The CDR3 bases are TGCGCCAGAACCGGACAGTTGGCAAATCAGCCCCAGCATTTT. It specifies CARTGQLANQPQHF.

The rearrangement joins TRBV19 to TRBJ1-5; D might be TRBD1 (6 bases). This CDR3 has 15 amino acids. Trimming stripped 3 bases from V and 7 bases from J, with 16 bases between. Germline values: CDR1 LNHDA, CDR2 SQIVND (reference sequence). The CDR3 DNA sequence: TGTGCCAGTAGTATGTTTTGGGGGCAAAAACAGCCCCAGCATTTT. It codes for CASSMFWGQKQPQHF.

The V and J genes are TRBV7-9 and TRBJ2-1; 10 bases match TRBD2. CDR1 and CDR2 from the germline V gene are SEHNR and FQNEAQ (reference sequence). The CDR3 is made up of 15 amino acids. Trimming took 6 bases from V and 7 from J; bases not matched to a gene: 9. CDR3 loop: CASRWTSGVSNEQFF. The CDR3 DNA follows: TGTGCCAGCAGGTGGACTAGCGGAGTTTCAAATGAGCAGTTCTTC.

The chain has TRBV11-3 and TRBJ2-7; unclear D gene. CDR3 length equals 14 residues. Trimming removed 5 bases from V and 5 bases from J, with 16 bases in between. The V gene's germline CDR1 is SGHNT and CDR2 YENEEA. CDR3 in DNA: TGTGCCAGCAGCCCACACGGCGGTTTGAACGAGCAGTACTTC. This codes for CASSPHGGLNEQYF.

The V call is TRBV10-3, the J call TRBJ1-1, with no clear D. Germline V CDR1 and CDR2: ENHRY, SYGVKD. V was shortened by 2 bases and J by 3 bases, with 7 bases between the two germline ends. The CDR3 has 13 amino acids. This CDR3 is CAISEGVDTEAFF. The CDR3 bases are TGTGCCATCAGTGAGGGAGTCGACACTGAAGCTTTCTTT.

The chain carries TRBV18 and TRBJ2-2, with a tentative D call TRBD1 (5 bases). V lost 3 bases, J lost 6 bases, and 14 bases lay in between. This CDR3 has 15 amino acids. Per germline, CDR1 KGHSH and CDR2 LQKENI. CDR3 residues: CASSPVASRAGELFF. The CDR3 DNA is TGTGCCAGCTCACCTGTAGCCAGCAGGGCCGGGGAGCTGTTTTTT. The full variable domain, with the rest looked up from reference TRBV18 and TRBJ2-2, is NAGVMQNPRHLVRRRGQEARLRCSPMKGHSHVYWYRQLPEEGLKFMVYLQKENIIDESGMPKERFSAEFPKEGPSILRIQQVVRGDSAAYFCASSPVASRAGELFFGEGSRLTVL.

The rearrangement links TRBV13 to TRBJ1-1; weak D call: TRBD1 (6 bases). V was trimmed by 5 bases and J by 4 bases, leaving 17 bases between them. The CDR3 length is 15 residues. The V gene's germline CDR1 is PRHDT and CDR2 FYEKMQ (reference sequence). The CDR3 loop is CASSRRGEGATEAFF. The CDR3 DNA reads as TGTGCCAGCAGCCGAAGGGGGGAGGGTGCCACTGAAGCTTTCTTT.

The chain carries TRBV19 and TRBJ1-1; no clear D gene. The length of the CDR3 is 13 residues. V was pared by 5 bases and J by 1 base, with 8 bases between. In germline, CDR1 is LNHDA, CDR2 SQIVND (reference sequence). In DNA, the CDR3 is TGTGCCAGTAGTGCGAACCAGAACACTGAAGCTTTCTTT. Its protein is CASSANQNTEAFF.

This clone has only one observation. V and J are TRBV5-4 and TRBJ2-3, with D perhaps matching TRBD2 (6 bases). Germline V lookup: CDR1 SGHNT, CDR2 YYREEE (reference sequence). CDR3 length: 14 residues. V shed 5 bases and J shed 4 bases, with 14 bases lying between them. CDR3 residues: CASREQAGSDTQYF. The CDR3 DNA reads TGTGCCAGCAGGGAACAGGCGGGGTCAGATACGCAGTATTTT.

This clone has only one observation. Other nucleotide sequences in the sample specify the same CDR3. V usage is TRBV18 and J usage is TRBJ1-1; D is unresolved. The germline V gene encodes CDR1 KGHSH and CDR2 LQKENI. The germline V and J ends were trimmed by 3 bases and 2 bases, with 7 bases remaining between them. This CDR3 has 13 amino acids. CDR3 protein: CASSPRENTEAFF. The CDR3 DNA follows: TGTGCCAGCTCACCCCGGGAAAACACTGAAGCTTTCTTT.

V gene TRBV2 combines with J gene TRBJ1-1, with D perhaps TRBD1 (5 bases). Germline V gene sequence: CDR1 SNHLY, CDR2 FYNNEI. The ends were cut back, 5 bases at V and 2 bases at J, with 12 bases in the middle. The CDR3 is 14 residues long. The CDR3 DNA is TGTGCCAGCAGTCAGGGCAGATCTAACACTGAAGCTTTCTTT. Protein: CASSQGRSNTEAFF.

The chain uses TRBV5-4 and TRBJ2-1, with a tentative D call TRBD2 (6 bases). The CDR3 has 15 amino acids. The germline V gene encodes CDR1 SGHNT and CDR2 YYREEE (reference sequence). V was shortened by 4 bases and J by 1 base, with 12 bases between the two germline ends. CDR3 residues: CASSPRAGSYNEQFF. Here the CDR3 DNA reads TGTGCCAGCAGCCCACGGGCGGGATCCTACAATGAGCAGTTCTTC.

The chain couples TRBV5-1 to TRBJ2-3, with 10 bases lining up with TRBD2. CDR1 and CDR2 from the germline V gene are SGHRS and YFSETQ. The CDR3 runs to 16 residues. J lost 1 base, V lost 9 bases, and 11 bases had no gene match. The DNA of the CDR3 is TGCGCCACCCGCTTGACCCTAGCGGGGGGCACAGATACGCAGTATTTT. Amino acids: CATRLTLAGGTDTQYF.

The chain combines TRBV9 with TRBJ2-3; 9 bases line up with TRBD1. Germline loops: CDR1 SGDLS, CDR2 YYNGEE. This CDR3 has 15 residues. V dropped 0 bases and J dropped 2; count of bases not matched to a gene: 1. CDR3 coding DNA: TGTGCCAGCAGCGTAGGACAGGGGGTCACAGATACGCAGTATTTT. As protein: CASSVGQGVTDTQYF.

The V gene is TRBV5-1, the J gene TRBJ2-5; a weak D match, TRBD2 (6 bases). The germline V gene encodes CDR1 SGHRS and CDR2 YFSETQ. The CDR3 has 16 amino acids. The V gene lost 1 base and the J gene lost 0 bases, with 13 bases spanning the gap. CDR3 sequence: CASSLSGASDQETQYF. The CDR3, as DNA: TGCGCCAGCAGCTTGTCCGGGGCTAGCGACCAAGAGACCCAGTACTTC.

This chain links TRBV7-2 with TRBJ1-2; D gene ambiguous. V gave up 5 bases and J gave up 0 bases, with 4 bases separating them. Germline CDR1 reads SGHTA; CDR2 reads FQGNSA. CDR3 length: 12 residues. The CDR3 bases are TGTGCCAGCAGCCTACCTAACTATGGCTACACCTTC. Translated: CASSLPNYGYTF.

In DNA form, the CDR3 reads TGCGCCAGCAGCTTCCTTAGCGGGGCGAACTACGAGCAGTACTTC. Amino acids: CASSFLSGANYEQYF. V gene TRBV5-1 combines with J gene TRBJ2-7; 8 bases are shared with TRBD2. V shed 2 bases, J shed 3 bases, and the junction held 7 bases outside the gene matches. CDR1 is SGHRS and CDR2 is YFSETQ in the germline V gene. The CDR3 covers 15 residues.

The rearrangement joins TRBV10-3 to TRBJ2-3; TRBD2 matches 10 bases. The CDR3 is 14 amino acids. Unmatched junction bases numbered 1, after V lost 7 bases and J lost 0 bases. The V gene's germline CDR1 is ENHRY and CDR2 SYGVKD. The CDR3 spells CAIMGLASTDTQYF. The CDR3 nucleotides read TGTGCCATCATGGGACTAGCGAGCACAGATACGCAGTATTTT.